This is a list of T cell receptor beta chains from one sample in a study of T cells in Graves' hyperthyroidism and ophthalmopathy. TCRdb processed the multiplex PCR reads anew with MiXCR; each CDR3 protein has one entry. This table holds approximately 690,000 distinct CDR3 sequences, around 20% found once. Sequencing used blood. The receptors here all came from a man aged 30-40 years with Graves' ophthalmopathy. Both conserved end residues are part of each CDR3. A D gene is named only where the DNA matches it firmly. For some rows the clone size is stated as once, few or many, or as a class when expanded; others skip it.

CDR3 protein | CDR3 DNA | J gene | clone size | V gene | D gene
CASSFGAGGRAPDTQYF | TGTGCCAGCAGCTTTGGGGCCGGCGGGAGGGCCCCAGATACGCAGTATTTT | TRBJ2-3 | NA | TRBV13 | TRBD2
CASSYNRGATDTQYF | TGTGCCAGCAGTTATAACAGGGGAGCCACAGATACGCAGTATTTT | TRBJ2-3 | few | TRBV6-5 | TRBD1
CASSPGTGANTGELFF | TGCGCCAGCAGCCCCGGGACAGGCGCGAACACCGGGGAGCTGTTTTTT | TRBJ2-2 | NA | TRBV5-1 | TRBD1
CASRPREIVGEQYF | TGTGCCAGCCGGCCGCGGGAGATTGTGGGTGAGCAGTACTTC | TRBJ2-7 | NA | TRBV7-2 | TRBD2
CASSETGMTGEQYF | TGTGCCAGCAGTGAAACCGGGATGACCGGCGAGCAGTACTTC | TRBJ2-7 | NA | TRBV25-1 | NA
CASSSRTSGRTGELFF | TGTGCCAGCAGTTCGCGGACTAGCGGGAGAACCGGGGAGCTGTTTTTT | TRBJ2-2 | NA | TRBV27 | TRBD2
CASSLGGRDTDTQYF | TGCGCCAGCAGTCTTGGCGGGAGGGACACAGATACGCAGTATTTT | TRBJ2-3 | NA | TRBV10-1 | TRBD2
CASSLEGRQMNTEAFF | TGTGCCAGCAGCTTAGAAGGGAGACAGATGAACACTGAAGCTTTCTTT | TRBJ1-1 | many | TRBV11-3 | NA
CASSLIDRVLVHEKLFF | TGTGCCAGCAGTTTAATCGACAGGGTTTTGGTCCATGAAAAACTGTTTTTT | TRBJ1-4 | few | TRBV28 | TRBD1
CASGEGAEAFF | TGTGCCAGCGGCGAGGGCGCGGAAGCTTTCTTT | TRBJ1-1 | many | TRBV27 | NA
CASSEWPGIGTDTQYF | TGTGCCAGCAGTGAATGGCCGGGAATCGGTACAGATACGCAGTATTTT | TRBJ2-3 | NA | TRBV6-1 | NA
CPSSLTGTVSPYEQYF | TGTCCCAGCAGCTTGACCGGGACAGTTTCTCCCTACGAGCAGTACTTC | TRBJ2-7 | NA | TRBV7-9 | TRBD1
CASSLETGTSGSSEQFF | TGTGCCAGCAGCTTAGAAACCGGGACTAGCGGGAGCTCTGAGCAGTTCTTC | TRBJ2-1 | few | TRBV7-2 | TRBD2
CASTISSGRPDKYWGEQFF | TGTGCCAGCACTATCTCTAGCGGGAGGCCCGACAAATATTGGGGTGAGCAGTTCTTC | TRBJ2-1 | few | TRBV6-2/TRBV6-3 | TRBD2
CAWSRSEGRNYGYTF | TGTGCCTGGAGTCGGTCTGAGGGGAGGAACTATGGCTACACCTTC | TRBJ1-2 | many | TRBV30 | NA
CASSQPGQDYEQYF | TGTGCCAGCAGCCAACCGGGACAGGATTACGAGCAGTACTTC | TRBJ2-7 | many | TRBV3-1 | TRBD1
CASKGRGGNTEAFF | TGCGCCAGCAAAGGTAGGGGAGGGAACACTGAAGCTTTCTTT | TRBJ1-1 | few | TRBV4-1 | NA
CASSLDGDAGDTQYF | TGCGCCAGCAGCTTGGACGGGGATGCGGGAGATACGCAGTATTTT | TRBJ2-3 | many | TRBV5-1 | NA
CASSLVTALNTEAFF | TGTGCCAGCAGCTTAGTCACAGCCCTGAACACTGAAGCTTTCTTT | TRBJ1-1 | many | TRBV11-2 | NA
CASRSAGTDSLGEQYF | TGTGCCAGCAGATCAGCCGGGACAGATTCCCTGGGGGAGCAGTACTTC | TRBJ2-7 | NA | TRBV12-3/TRBV12-4 | TRBD1
CATSRGTYNEQFF | TGTGCCACTTCACGGGGGACCTACAATGAGCAGTTCTTC | TRBJ2-1 | many | TRBV7-2 | NA
CASSLGSKLFF | TGTGCCAGCAGCTTGGGATCAAAACTGTTTTTT | TRBJ1-4 | many | TRBV7-2 | NA
CASSYTEKREIFFIETQYF | TGTGCCAGCAGTTACACTGAAAAGCGGGAGATATTTTTTATTGAGACCCAGTACTTC | TRBJ2-5 | NA | TRBV6-2/TRBV6-3 | TRBD2
CASTSPTLQGAGETQYF | TGTGCCAGCACCTCACCCACCCTACAGGGGGCGGGAGAGACCCAGTACTTC | TRBJ2-5 | few | TRBV5-6 | TRBD1
CASREAGRGTDTQYF | TGTGCCAGCAGAGAGGCGGGGCGAGGCACAGATACGCAGTATTTT | TRBJ2-3 | NA | TRBV6-1 | NA
CASSTDGLAVRNKNIQYF | TGTGCCAGCAGCACCGATGGACTAGCCGTTAGAAACAAAAACATTCAGTACTTC | TRBJ2-4 | many | TRBV11-2 | TRBD2
CATKQADSYNEQFF | TGTGCCACCAAACAAGCGGACTCCTACAATGAGCAGTTCTTC | TRBJ2-1 | many | TRBV2 | NA
CAWSLAGYTDAQYF | TGTGCCTGGAGTCTAGCGGGATACACAGATGCGCAGTATTTT | TRBJ2-3 | few | TRBV30 | TRBD2
CASSREETSYGYTF | TGCGCCAGCAGCAGGGAGGAGACTAGCTATGGCTACACCTTC | TRBJ1-2 | few | TRBV5-1 | NA